Listed below are T cell receptor beta chains from one sample, sequenced in a study of T-cell reconstitution after alpha-beta-depleted transplantation in children. TCRdb itself ran the PCR reads through MiXCR, one entry per CDR3 protein. This repertoire shows 400,000 to 500,000 distinct CDR3 sequences, 9.5% to 13% found once; its top ten account for approximately 5%. The specimen was PBMCs from the stem cell graft donor, collected from the stem cell graft. The receptors here all came from a human donor who donated a stem cell graft to a child with acute myeloid leukemia. Both conserved end residues are part of each CDR3. The D gene is left open where the match is weak. Only some rows state a clone size, as once, few, many or a class for expanded clones.

V	D	size	J	CDR3	DNA
TRBV5-1	TRBD2	few	TRBJ2-5	CASRSSGTPGETQYF	TGCGCCAGCAGGTCTAGCGGGACGCCGGGGGAGACCCAGTACTTC
TRBV5-8	TRBD1	.	TRBJ2-1	CASSHRDRYNEQFF	TGTGCCAGCAGCCACCGGGACAGGTACAATGAGCAGTTCTTC
TRBV5-1	.	.	TRBJ2-2	CASSFGGGAGELFF	TGCGCCAGCAGCTTTGGCGGTGGGGCCGGGGAGCTGTTTTTT
TRBV7-9	.	many	TRBJ2-2	CASSLRALNTGELFF	TGTGCCAGCAGCCTCAGGGCCCTGAACACCGGGGAGCTGTTTTTT
TRBV27	TRBD1	.	TRBJ1-4	CASSLRPQGEKLFF	TGTGCCAGCAGTTTACGTCCACAGGGGGAAAAACTGTTTTTT
TRBV9	.	few	TRBJ2-1	CASSVESGFGNNEQFF	TGTGCCAGCAGCGTAGAGTCAGGGTTCGGGAACAATGAGCAGTTCTTC
TRBV12-3/TRBV12-4	TRBD1	.	TRBJ2-2	CASSFLKGQGETPRELFF	TGTGCCAGCAGTTTCCTCAAGGGACAGGGGGAGACACCCCGGGAGCTGTTTTTT
TRBV14	.	many	TRBJ2-6	CASSQGRATTGANVLTF	TGTGCCAGCAGCCAAGGCAGAGCCACCACTGGGGCCAACGTCCTGACTTTC
TRBV6-2/TRBV6-3	TRBD1	.	TRBJ2-3	CASSDAGGRDTQYF	TGTGCCAGCAGTGACGCAGGGGGCAGGGATACGCAGTATTTT
TRBV7-2	TRBD2	many	TRBJ2-3	CASSRVAGGILGDTQYF	TGTGCCAGCAGCCGAGTAGCGGGGGGTATCTTGGGGGATACGCAGTATTTT
TRBV7-3	.	few	TRBJ2-3	CASSLEGVVTDTQYF	TGTGCCAGCAGCTTAGAGGGGGTGGTCACAGATACGCAGTATTTT
TRBV20-1	TRBD1	few	TRBJ2-1	CSARKGAVDNEQFF	TGCAGTGCTAGAAAGGGGGCTGTGGACAATGAGCAGTTCTTC
TRBV12-3/TRBV12-4	TRBD2	.	TRBJ2-7	CASSLSGRAAYEQYF	TGTGCCAGCAGTTTATCGGGGAGGGCGGCCTACGAGCAGTACTTC
TRBV6-1	TRBD1	many	TRBJ2-3	CASSEAGQGGDTQYF	TGTGCCAGCAGTGAAGCCGGACAGGGTGGGGATACGCAGTATTTT
TRBV20-1	TRBD2	many	TRBJ2-3	CSAGRTSGSTDTQYF	TGCAGTGCTGGAAGGACTAGCGGGAGCACAGATACGCAGTATTTT
TRBV5-1	.	.	TRBJ1-1	CASSLEPSTMNTEAFF	TGCGCCAGCAGCTTGGAACCTAGCACAATGAACACTGAAGCTTTCTTT
TRBV25-1	.	many	TRBJ1-4	CASSESKGEAEKLFF	TGTGCCAGCAGTGAATCGAAAGGGGAAGCTGAAAAACTGTTTTTT
TRBV3-1	.	.	TRBJ2-1	CASSQMAGGYNEQFF	TGTGCCAGCAGCCAAATGGCTGGGGGATACAATGAGCAGTTCTTC
TRBV20-1	.	few	TRBJ1-4	CSARGGFEKLFF	TGCAGTGCGAGGGGGGGTTTTGAAAAACTGTTTTTT
TRBV4-2	TRBD1	many	TRBJ1-2	CASSQDGGDRSYGYTF	TGTGCCAGCAGCCAAGATGGGGGGGACAGGAGCTATGGCTACACCTTC
TRBV30	.	.	TRBJ1-4	CAGRGDTYEKLFF	TGTGCCGGTAGAGGGGATACGTATGAAAAACTGTTTTTT
TRBV20-1	.	few	TRBJ2-1	CSASTSSPYNEQFF	TGCAGTGCTAGTACTAGCAGCCCTTACAATGAGCAGTTCTTC
TRBV4-3	.	few	TRBJ2-7	CASSQDLAGGYEQYF	TGCGCCAGCAGCCAAGATTTAGCCGGAGGATACGAGCAGTACTTC
TRBV6-1	.	.	TRBJ1-2	CASSGGGTSEGYGYTF	TGTGCCAGCAGTGGAGGGGGAACCTCTGAGGGCTATGGCTACACCTTC
TRBV7-2	TRBD1	medium-sized	TRBJ2-3	CASSPRQGGSTDTQYF	TGTGCCAGCAGCCCCCGACAGGGTGGGAGCACAGATACGCAGTATTTT
TRBV6-5	.	many	TRBJ2-1	CASSYIGNNEQFF	TGTGCCAGCAGTTACATAGGGAACAATGAGCAGTTCTTC
TRBV9	TRBD1	.	TRBJ1-1	CASSPEGQVNTEAFF	TGTGCCAGCAGCCCAGAGGGACAGGTGAACACTGAAGCTTTCTTT
TRBV20-1	TRBD2	.	TRBJ2-7	CSATRLAGGNEQYF	TGCAGTGCCACCCGACTAGCGGGAGGTAACGAGCAGTACTTC
TRBV4-1	TRBD1	few	TRBJ2-7	CASSQKQGLYEQYF	TGCGCCAGCAGCCAGAAACAGGGGTTGTACGAGCAGTACTTC
TRBV6-5	.	few	TRBJ1-4	CASSYRQDKNEKLFF	TGTGCCAGCAGTTATCGACAGGATAAGAATGAAAAACTGTTTTTT
TRBV29-1	TRBD2	few	TRBJ2-7	CSVPGTSNYEQYF	TGCAGCGTGCCCGGGACTAGCAACTACGAGCAGTACTTC
TRBV5-1	.	.	TRBJ2-5	CASSLGEAEETQYF	TGCGCCAGCAGCTTGGGGGAGGCGGAAGAGACCCAGTACTTC